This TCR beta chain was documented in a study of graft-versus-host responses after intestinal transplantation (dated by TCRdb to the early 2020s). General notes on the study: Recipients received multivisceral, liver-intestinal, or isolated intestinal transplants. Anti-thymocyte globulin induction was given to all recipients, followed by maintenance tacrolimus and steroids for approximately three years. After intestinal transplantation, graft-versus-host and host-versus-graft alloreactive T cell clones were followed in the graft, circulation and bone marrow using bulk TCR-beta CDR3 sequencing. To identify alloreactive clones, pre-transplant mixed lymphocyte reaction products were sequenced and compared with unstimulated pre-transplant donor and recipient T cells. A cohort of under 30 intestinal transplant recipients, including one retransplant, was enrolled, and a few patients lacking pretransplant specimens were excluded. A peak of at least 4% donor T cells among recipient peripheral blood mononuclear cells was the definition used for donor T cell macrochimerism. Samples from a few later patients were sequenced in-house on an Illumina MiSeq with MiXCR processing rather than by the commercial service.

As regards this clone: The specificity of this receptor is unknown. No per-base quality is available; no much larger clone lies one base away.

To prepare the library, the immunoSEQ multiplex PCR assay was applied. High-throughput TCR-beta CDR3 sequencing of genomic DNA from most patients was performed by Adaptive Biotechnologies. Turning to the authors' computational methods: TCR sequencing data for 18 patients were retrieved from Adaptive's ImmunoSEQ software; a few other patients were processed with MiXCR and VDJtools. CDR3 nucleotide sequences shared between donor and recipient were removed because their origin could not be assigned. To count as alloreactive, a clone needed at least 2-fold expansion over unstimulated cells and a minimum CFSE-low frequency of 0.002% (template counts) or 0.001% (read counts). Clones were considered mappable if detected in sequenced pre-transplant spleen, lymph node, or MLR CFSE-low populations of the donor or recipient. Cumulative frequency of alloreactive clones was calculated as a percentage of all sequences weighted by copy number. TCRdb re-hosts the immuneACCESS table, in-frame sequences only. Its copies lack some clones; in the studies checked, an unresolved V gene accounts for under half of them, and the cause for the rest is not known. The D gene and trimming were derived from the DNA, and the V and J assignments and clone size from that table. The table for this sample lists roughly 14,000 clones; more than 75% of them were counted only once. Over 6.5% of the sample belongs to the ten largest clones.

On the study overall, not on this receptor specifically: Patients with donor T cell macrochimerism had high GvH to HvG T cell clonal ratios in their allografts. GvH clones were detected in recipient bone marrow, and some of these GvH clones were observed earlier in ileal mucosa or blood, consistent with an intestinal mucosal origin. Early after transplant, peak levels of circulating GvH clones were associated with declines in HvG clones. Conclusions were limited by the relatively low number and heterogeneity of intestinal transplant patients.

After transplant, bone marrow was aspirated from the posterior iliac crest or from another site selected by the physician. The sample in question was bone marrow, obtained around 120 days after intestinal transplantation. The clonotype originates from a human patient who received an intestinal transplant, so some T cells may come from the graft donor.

In nucleotide form, the sequence is TGCGCCAGCAGCCAAACGGTGGTGGGTGAAAAACTGTTTTTT. Its protein reads: CASSQTVVGEKLFF. This chain joins TRBV4-1 to TRBJ1-4, with no D gene named confidently. The germline V gene encodes CDR1 MGHRA and CDR2 YSYEKL. The V and J ends are trimmed by 2 bases and 7 bases, leaving 11 bases between them. The CDR3 sequence holds 14 residues, the cysteine and phenylalanine included. The retained sequence is limited to the CDR3, 42 bases, with the frame set at the first base.